The rows below give T cell receptor beta chains drawn from one sample of a study of OX40 agonist ivuxolimab in advanced cancers. Method: immunoSEQ multiplex PCR; TCRdb's copy keeps in-frame clones and lacks some. The table records tens of thousands of clones, roughly 80% of them present only once. The source was CD4+ or CD8+ T cells sorted from blood, collected in a trial of the OX40 agonist ivuxolimab. Receptor source: an adult with an advanced solid tumor such as melanoma, head and neck, liver or kidney cancer. Each CDR3 is given with its conserved first and last residue. The order of the fields is clone size, CDR3 length, J gene, V gene, D gene, CDR3 DNA, CDR3 protein. The D gene is left open where the match is weak. Clone size is stated in some rows and not others, as once, few, many or a class when expanded.

. | 14 | TRBJ2-4 | TRBV29-1 | . | TGCAGCGTCGTGACTGAATTAGCCAAAAACATTCAGTACTTC | CSVVTELAKNIQYF
. | 14 | TRBJ2-7 | TRBV7-9 | . | TGTGCCAGCAGCTTGCGGCGGTTTGGGGACGAGCAGTACTTC | CASSLRRFGDEQYF
. | 12 | TRBJ2-1 | TRBV27 | . | TGTGCCAGCAGTTTAGGCCGGCGGTTGCAGTTCTTC | CASSLGRRLQFF
once | 14 | TRBJ2-3 | TRBV19 | TRBD2 | TGTGCCACAAGTTCCGGGACTAGACCCGATACGCAGTATTTT | CATSSGTRPDTQYF
few | 14 | TRBJ2-7 | TRBV6-6 | TRBD2 | TGTGCCAGCAGGGATAGCGGGGGGCGCTACGAGCAGTACTTC | CASRDSGGRYEQYF
. | 10 | TRBJ2-3 | TRBV20-1 | . | TGCAGTGCGAGACTAGTGTTAAATTATTTT | CSARLVLNYF
once | 14 | TRBJ2-5 | TRBV2 | . | TGTGCCAGCAGTGGGGGGCCTCCGCCCGAGACCCAGTACTTC | CASSGGPPPETQYF
. | 15 | TRBJ2-3 | TRBV5-1 | . | TGCGCCAGCAGCTTGTCCGGGACGGGGACAGATACGCAGTATTTT | CASSLSGTGTDTQYF
. | 17 | TRBJ2-2 | TRBV4-2 | TRBD2 | TGTGCCAGCAGCCAAGAAGTGAGTGCGGGGGGTCCCGGGGAGCTGTTTTTT | CASSQEVSAGGPGELFF
medium-sized | 16 | TRBJ2-7 | TRBV14 | . | TGTGCCAGCAGCCAAAACCCGGGACCTCAGCCATACGAGCAGTACTTC | CASSQNPGPQPYEQYF
. | 15 | TRBJ1-2 | TRBV4-1 | . | TGCGCCAGCAGCCAAGATATGGGAGCTTACTATGGCTACACCTTC | CASSQDMGAYYGYTF
. | 18 | TRBJ2-3 | TRBV27 | . | TGTGCCAGCAGTTTATCTGCCATACGGCCGACCCTGACAGATACGCAGTATTTT | CASSLSAIRPTLTDTQYF
. | 12 | TRBJ2-3 | TRBV7-9 | . | TGTGCCAGCAGCCAGACGGGAGATACGCAGTATTTT | CASSQTGDTQYF
. | 15 | TRBJ1-2 | TRBV18 | . | TGTGCCAGCTCACCGGACGGACCCTTTAAGGGTGGCTACACCTTC | CASSPDGPFKGGYTF
. | 14 | TRBJ2-2 | TRBV6-4 | . | TGTGCCAGCAGTAATGACAGAAACACCGGGGAGCTGTTTTTT | CASSNDRNTGELFF
. | 14 | TRBJ2-2 | TRBV29-1 | . | TGCAGCGTTCAAATTACAGGAAGCACCGGGGAGCTGTTTTTT | CSVQITGSTGELFF
. | 15 | TRBJ2-3 | TRBV6-1 | . | TGTGCCAGCAGTGAAGCGACGGGAGGCACAGATACGCAGTATTTT | CASSEATGGTDTQYF
few | 18 | TRBJ1-1 | TRBV6-7 | . | TGTGCCAGCACCACCCCGCCTGGGGGCCGCCGAAGTTACACTGAAGCTTTCTTT | CASTTPPGGRRSYTEAFF
. | 14 | TRBJ2-5 | TRBV6-1 | . | TGTGCCAGCAGTGACCGGGTCAAGGCGGAGACCCAGTACTTC | CASSDRVKAETQYF
. | 15 | TRBJ2-7 | TRBV27 | . | TGTGCCAGCAGTTTCGTGGCGGGACAGCCCTACGAGCAGTACTTC | CASSFVAGQPYEQYF
. | 14 | TRBJ2-4 | TRBV9 | TRBD1 | TGTGCCAGCAGCGGAGGGACAGGGGTGAACATTCAGTACTTC | CASSGGTGVNIQYF
. | 13 | TRBJ2-7 | TRBV30 | . | TGTGCCTGGAGTGGCACGGACAGTACGAGGGAATACTTC | CAWSGTDSTREYF
. | 13 | TRBJ1-4 | TRBV5-1 | . | TGCGCCAGCAGCTTGGCGCGACGAGAAAAACTGTTTTTT | CASSLARREKLFF
. | 15 | TRBJ2-3 | TRBV7-9 | TRBD2 | TGTGCCAGCAGCCGAGCGGGAGGGCCCGGGGATACGCAGTATTTT | CASSRAGGPGDTQYF
. | 11 | TRBJ1-2 | TRBV6-5 | . | TGTGCCAGCAGTGAATTTATGGGCTACACCTTC | CASSEFMGYTF
few | 14 | TRBJ1-3 | TRBV9 | . | TGTGCCAGCAGCGTAGAAGGGTTTGAAAACACCATATATTTT | CASSVEGFENTIYF
once | 13 | TRBJ2-1 | TRBV6-6 | . | TGTGCCAGCAGAGGACAGCTCTACAATGAGCAGTTCTTC | CASRGQLYNEQFF
. | 15 | TRBJ2-1 | TRBV7-8 | TRBD2 | TGTGCCAGCAGCTCTCAAACTAGCGGGGCCCTGCGGCAGTTCTTC | CASSSQTSGALRQFF
. | 11 | TRBJ2-3 | TRBV30 | . | TGTGCCTGGGCCCGAGGAGATACGCAGTATTTT | CAWARGDTQYF
. | 17 | TRBJ2-1 | TRBV19 | TRBD1 | TGTGCCAGTAGTCGGGACAGGGGGTTAAGCTCCTACAATGAGCAGTTCTTC | CASSRDRGLSSYNEQFF
. | 14 | TRBJ2-1 | TRBV7-6 | . | TGTGCCAGCAGCTTATCCAGGTCCAGAAATGAGCAGTTCTTC | CASSLSRSRNEQFF
. | 15 | TRBJ2-5 | TRBV6-5 | TRBD2 | TGTGCCAGCAGTTCCACTAGCGGGAGACAAGAGACCCAGTACTTC | CASSSTSGRQETQYF
few | 13 | TRBJ1-5 | TRBV29-1 | . | TGCAGCGTTGAGGTGGATAGCAATCAGCCCCAGCATTTT | CSVEVDSNQPQHF
. | 18 | TRBJ2-1 | TRBV28 | TRBD2 | TGTGCCAGCAGTTTATACCGAGCAGAAGCGGGAGGGTGGGGTGAGCAGTTCTTC | CASSLYRAEAGGWGEQFF
. | 11 | TRBJ2-5 | TRBV20-1 | . | TGCAGTGCTAGGAGGGGGGAGACCCAGTACTTC | CSARRGETQYF
. | 14 | TRBJ1-6 | TRBV18 | . | TGTGCCAGCTCACCAACCGCGGGGGTTTCACCCCTCCACTTT | CASSPTAGVSPLHF
. | 15 | TRBJ2-2 | TRBV11-3 | TRBD2 | TGTGCCAGCAGCGCGGGACTACCCAACACCGGGGAGCTGTTTTTT | CASSAGLPNTGELFF
. | 15 | TRBJ1-5 | TRBV28 | . | TGTGCCAGCAGTTCAGACAGTCATAGCAATCAGCCCCAGCATTTT | CASSSDSHSNQPQHF
. | 15 | TRBJ2-3 | TRBV2 | . | TGTGCCAGCACTCCCGGGGGCCTTAGCACAGATACGCAGTATTTT | CASTPGGLSTDTQYF
. | 10 | TRBJ2-1 | TRBV20-1 | . | TGCAGTGCTAGGAATGAGGAGCAGTTCTTC | CSARNEEQFF
. | 14 | TRBJ1-4 | TRBV7-9 | . | TGTGCCAGCAGAAGCCCCGGGGTCAATGAAAAACTGTTTTTT | CASRSPGVNEKLFF
. | 13 | TRBJ2-7 | TRBV29-1 | . | TGCAGCGTTTCTGGTTCCAGCTCCTACGAGCAGTACTTC | CSVSGSSSYEQYF
. | 15 | TRBJ2-1 | TRBV5-5 | . | TGTGCCAGCAGCTTGGTATTTGACACATACAATGAGCAGTTCTTC | CASSLVFDTYNEQFF
. | 18 | TRBJ2-1 | TRBV15 | TRBD2 | TGTGCCACCAGCAGATCTCACCCCGGGACTAGCGAGGTGAATGAGCAGTTCTTC | CATSRSHPGTSEVNEQFF
. | 17 | TRBJ2-4 | TRBV10-3 | TRBD2 | TGTGCCATCAGTGACGGGGGACTAGCTAGATCCAAAAACATTCAGTACTTC | CAISDGGLARSKNIQYF
. | 14 | TRBJ2-1 | TRBV28 | . | TGTGCCAGCAGTTTCACGGGGCCAAGGGATGAGCAGTTCTTC | CASSFTGPRDEQFF
few | 15 | TRBJ2-2 | TRBV7-2 | TRBD1 | TGTGCCAGCAGCCCCAGGACAGGGAAGCCCGGGGAGCTGTTTTTT | CASSPRTGKPGELFF
. | 17 | TRBJ2-3 | TRBV5-1 | . | TGCGCCAGCAGCTTGAACGGACAGCCAACGTTCACAGATACGCAGTATTTT | CASSLNGQPTFTDTQYF